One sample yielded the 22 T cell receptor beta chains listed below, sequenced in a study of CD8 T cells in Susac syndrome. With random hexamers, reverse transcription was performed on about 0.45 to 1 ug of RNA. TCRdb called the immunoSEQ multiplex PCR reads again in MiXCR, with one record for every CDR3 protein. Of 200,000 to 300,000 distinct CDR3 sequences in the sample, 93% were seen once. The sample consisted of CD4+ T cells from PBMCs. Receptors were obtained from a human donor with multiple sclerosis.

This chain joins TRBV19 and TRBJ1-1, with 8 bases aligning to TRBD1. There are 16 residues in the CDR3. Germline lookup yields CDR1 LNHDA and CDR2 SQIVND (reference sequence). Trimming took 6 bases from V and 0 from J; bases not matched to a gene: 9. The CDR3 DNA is TGTGCCAGTAGCCAAGGGACAGGAGACATGAACACTGAAGCTTTCTTT. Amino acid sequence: CASSQGTGDMNTEAFF.

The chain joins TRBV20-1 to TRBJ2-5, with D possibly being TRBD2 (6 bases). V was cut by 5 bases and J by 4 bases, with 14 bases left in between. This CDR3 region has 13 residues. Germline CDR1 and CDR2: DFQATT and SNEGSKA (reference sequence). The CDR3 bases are TGCAGTGCTCCGGGACTCGGGACAGAGACCCAGTACTTC. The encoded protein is CSAPGLGTETQYF.

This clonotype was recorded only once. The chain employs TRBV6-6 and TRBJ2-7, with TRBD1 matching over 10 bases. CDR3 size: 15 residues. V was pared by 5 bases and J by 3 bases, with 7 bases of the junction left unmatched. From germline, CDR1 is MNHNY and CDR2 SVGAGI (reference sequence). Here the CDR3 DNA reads TGTGCCAGCAGTGGTTCCGGACAGGGGGACTACGAGCAGTACTTC. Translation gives CASSGSGQGDYEQYF.

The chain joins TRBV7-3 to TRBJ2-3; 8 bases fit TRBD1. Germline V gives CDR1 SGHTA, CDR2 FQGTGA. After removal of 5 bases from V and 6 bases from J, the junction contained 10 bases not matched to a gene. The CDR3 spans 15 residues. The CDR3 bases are TGTGCCAGCAGCCCCGGGACAGGATGGGGGGATACGCAGTATTTT. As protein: CASSPGTGWGDTQYF.

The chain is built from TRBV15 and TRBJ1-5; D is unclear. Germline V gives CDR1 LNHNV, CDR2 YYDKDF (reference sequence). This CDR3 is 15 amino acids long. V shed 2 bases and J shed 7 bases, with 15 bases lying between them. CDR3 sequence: CATSRWGASGQPQHF. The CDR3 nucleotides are TGTGCCACCAGCAGATGGGGAGCTTCCGGGCAGCCCCAGCATTTT.

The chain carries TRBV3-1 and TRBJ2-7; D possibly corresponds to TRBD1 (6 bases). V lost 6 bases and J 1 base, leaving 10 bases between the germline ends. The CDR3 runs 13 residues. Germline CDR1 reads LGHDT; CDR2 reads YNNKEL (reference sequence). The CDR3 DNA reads TGTGCCAGCAGTCCCACAGGGTCCTACGAGCAGTACTTC. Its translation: CASSPTGSYEQYF.

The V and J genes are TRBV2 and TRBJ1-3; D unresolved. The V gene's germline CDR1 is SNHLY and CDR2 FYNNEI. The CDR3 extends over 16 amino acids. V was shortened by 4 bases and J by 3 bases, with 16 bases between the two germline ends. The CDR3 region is CASSVIGVGRGNTIYF. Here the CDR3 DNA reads TGTGCCAGCAGTGTTATTGGAGTTGGGCGTGGAAACACCATATATTTT.

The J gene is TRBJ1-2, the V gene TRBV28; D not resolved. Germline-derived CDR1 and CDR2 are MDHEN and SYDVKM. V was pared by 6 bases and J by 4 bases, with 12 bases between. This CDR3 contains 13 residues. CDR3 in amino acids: CASRVSGSYGYTF. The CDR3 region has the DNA TGTGCCAGCAGAGTCTCGGGTAGCTATGGCTACACCTTC.

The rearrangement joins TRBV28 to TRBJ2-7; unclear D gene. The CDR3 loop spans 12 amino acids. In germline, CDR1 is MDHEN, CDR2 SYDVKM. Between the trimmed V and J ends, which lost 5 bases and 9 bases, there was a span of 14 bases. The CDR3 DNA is TGTGCCAGCAGTACGGGCCGGTGGGGGCAGTACTTC. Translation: CASSTGRWGQYF.

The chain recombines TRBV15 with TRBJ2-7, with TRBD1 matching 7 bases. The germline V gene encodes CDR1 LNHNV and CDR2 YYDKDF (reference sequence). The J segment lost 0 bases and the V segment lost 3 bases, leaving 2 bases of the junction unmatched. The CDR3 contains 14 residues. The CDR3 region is CATSRTGSSYEQYV. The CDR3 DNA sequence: TGTGCCACCAGCAGGACAGGGTCCTCCTACGAGCAGTACGTC.

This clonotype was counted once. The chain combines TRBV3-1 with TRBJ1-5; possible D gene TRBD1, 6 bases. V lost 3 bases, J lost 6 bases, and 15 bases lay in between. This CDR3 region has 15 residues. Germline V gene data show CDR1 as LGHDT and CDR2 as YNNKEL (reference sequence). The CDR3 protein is CASSQENTGSQPQHF. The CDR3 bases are TGTGCCAGCAGCCAGGAAAACACAGGGTCTCAGCCCCAGCATTTT.

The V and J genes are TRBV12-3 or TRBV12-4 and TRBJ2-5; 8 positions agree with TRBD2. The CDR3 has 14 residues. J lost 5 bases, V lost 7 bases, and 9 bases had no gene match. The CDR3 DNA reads TGTGCCAGCAACCCTCGGGGGGGCCCGGAGACCCAGTACTTC. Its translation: CASNPRGGPETQYF.

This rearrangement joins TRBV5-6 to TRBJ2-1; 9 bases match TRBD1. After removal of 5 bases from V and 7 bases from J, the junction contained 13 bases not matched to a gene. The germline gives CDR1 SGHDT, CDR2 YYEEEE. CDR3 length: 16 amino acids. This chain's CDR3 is CASRASDRGNRNEQFF. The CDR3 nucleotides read TGTGCCAGCAGAGCATCCGACAGGGGGAATAGGAATGAGCAGTTCTTC.

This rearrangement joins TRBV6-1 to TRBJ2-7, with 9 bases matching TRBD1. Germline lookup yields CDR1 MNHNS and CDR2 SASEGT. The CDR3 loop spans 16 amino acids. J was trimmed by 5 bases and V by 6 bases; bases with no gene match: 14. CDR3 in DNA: TGTGCCAGCAGCCGGACAGGGGAGGGTGTAGTCCACGAGCAGTACTTC. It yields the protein CASSRTGEGVVHEQYF.

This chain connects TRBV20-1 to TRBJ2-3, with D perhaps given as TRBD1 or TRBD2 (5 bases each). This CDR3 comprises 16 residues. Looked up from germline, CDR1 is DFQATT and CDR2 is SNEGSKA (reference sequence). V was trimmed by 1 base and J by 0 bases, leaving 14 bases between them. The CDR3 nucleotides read TGCAGTGCTAGAGTCGGTGGGGGTCTTAGCACAGATACGCAGTATTTT. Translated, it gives CSARVGGGLSTDTQYF.

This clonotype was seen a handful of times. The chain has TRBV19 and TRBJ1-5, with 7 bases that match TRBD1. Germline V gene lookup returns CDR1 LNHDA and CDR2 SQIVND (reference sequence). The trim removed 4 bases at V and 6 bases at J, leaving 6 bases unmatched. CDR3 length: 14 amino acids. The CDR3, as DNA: TGTGCCAGTAGTACTACAGGGGAAGGTCAGCCCCAGCATTTT. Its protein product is CASSTTGEGQPQHF.

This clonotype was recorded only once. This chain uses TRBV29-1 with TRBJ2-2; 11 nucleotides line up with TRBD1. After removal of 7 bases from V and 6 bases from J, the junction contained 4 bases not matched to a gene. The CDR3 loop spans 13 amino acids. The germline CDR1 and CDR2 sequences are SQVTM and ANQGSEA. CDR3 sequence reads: CSAGQGASGELFF. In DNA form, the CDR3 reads TGCAGCGCTGGACAGGGGGCATCCGGGGAGCTGTTTTTT.

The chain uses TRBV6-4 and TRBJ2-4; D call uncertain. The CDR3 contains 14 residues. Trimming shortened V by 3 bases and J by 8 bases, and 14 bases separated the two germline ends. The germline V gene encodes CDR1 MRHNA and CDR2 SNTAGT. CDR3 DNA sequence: TGTGCCAGCAGTGAAGGCCCGGGCAGCTACATTCAGTACTTC. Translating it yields CASSEGPGSYIQYF.

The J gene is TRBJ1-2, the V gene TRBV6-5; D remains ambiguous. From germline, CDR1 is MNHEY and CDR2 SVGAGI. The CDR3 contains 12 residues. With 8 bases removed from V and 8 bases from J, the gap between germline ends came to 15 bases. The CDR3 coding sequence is TGTGCCAGCGGAAGCCTTGATCTGGGCTACACCTTC. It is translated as CASGSLDLGYTF.

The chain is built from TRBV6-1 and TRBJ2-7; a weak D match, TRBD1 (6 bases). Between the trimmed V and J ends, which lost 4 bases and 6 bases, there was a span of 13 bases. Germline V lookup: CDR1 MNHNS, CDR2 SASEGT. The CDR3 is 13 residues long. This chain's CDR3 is CASSGRQAREQYV. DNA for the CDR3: TGTGCCAGCAGTGGGCGACAGGCGCGCGAGCAGTACGTC.

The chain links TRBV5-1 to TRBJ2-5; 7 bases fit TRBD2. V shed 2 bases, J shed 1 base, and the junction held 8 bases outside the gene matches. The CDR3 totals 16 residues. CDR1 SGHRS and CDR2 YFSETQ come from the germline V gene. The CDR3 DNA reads TGCGCCAGCAGCTTAGGCGGGAGTAGCCGCCAAGAGACCCAGTACTTC. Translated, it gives CASSLGGSSRQETQYF.

CDR3: CASSEDYEQYV. The CDR3 coding sequence is TGTGCCAGCAGTGAAGACTACGAGCAGTACGTC. The chain links TRBV14 to TRBJ2-7; D remains unclear. Germline CDR1 and CDR2: SGHDN and FVKESK. V dropped 6 bases and J dropped 3 bases, with 6 bases sitting between them. The CDR3 is 11 residues long.